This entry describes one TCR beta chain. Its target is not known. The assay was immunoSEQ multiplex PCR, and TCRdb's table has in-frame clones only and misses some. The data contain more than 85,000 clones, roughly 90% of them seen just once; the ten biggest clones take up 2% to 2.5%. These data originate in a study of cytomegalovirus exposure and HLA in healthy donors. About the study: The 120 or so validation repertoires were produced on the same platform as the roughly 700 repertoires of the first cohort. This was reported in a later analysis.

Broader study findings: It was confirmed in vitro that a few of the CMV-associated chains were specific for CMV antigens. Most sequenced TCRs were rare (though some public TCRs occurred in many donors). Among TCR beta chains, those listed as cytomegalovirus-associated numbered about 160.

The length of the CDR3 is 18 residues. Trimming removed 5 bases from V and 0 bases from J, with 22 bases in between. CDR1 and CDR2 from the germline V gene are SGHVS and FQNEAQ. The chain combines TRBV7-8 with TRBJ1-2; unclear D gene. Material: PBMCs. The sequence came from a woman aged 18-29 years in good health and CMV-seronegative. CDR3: CASSPRFIDNGANYGYTF. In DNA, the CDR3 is TGTGCCAGCAGCCCAAGGTTCATCGACAACGGGGCTAACTATGGCTACACCTTC. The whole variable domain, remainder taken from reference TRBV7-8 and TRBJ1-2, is GAGVSQSPRYKVAKRGQDVALRCDPISGHVSLFWYQQALGQGPEFLTYFQNEAQLDKSGLPSDRFFAERPEGSVSTLKIQRTQQEDSAVYLCASSPRFIDNGANYGYTFGSGTRLTVV.